This TCR beta chain was retrieved from a study of identical twins. Study findings and constraints: Insertions were fewer in abundant cord blood beta clonotypes, whereas memory repertoires showed none of this pattern.

TCRdb called the 5' RACE reads again in MiXCR, with one record for every CDR3 protein. The data contain about 240,000 distinct CDR3 sequences, more than 9% of them seen just once; the ten biggest clones take up about a tenth. A few counts support this clonotype. The antigen is unknown. Germline V gene data show CDR1 as SQVTM and CDR2 as ANQGSEA. V lost 8 bases, J lost 0 bases, and 14 bases lay in between. This CDR3 spans 15 amino acids. The V and J genes are TRBV29-1 and TRBJ2-6, with D tentatively TRBD1 or TRBD2 (5 bases each). Sequencing was carried out using memory T cells sorted from blood. The source of this sequence is a middle-aged man in good health. The CDR3 loop reads CSTLAGSSGANVLTF. DNA of the CDR3: TGCAGCACTCTTGCAGGGAGCTCTGGGGCCAACGTCCTGACTTTC.